Listed below are T cell receptor beta chains from one sample, sequenced in a study of blood T cell repertoires in COVID-19. Only in-frame clones appear in the TCRdb table, and some are missing; sequencing was by immunoSEQ multiplex PCR. The sample has 150,000 to 200,000 clones, 81% seen once. Sequenced input: peripheral blood. The receptors were gathered from a human donor in a cohort sampled during active COVID-19. Each CDR3 is given with its conserved first and last residue. A D gene is named only where the DNA matches it firmly. For some rows the clone size is stated as once, few or many, or as a class when expanded; others skip it.

clone_size: -; j_call: TRBJ1-1; v_call: TRBV6-5; d_call: -; cdr3_aa: CASSYTGAEAFF; cdr3_nt: TGTGCCAGCAGTTACACGGGGGCTGAAGCTTTCTTT
clone_size: few; j_call: TRBJ2-3; v_call: TRBV4-1; d_call: TRBD2; cdr3_aa: CASSQDGLATDTQYF; cdr3_nt: TGCGCCAGCAGCCAAGACGGACTAGCGACAGATACGCAGTATTTT
clone_size: -; j_call: TRBJ2-2; v_call: TRBV5-1; d_call: TRBD1; cdr3_aa: CASSLQGDGTGELFF; cdr3_nt: TGCGCCAGCAGCTTGCAGGGGGACGGCACCGGGGAGCTGTTTTTT
clone_size: -; j_call: TRBJ2-1; v_call: TRBV7-8; d_call: TRBD2; cdr3_aa: CASSLRATSGSGNEQFF; cdr3_nt: TGTGCCAGCAGCTTAAGGGCGACTAGCGGGAGCGGGAATGAGCAGTTCTTC
clone_size: -; j_call: TRBJ2-7; v_call: TRBV2; d_call: TRBD1; cdr3_aa: CASMGQKVYEQYF; cdr3_nt: TGTGCCAGTATGGGACAGAAGGTCTACGAGCAGTACTTC
clone_size: -; j_call: TRBJ1-4; v_call: TRBV2; d_call: TRBD1; cdr3_aa: CASSQGAWEKLFF; cdr3_nt: TGTGCCAGCAGCCAGGGGGCTTGGGAAAAACTGTTTTTT
clone_size: -; j_call: TRBJ2-3; v_call: TRBV13; d_call: -; cdr3_aa: CASSFSERTDTQYF; cdr3_nt: TGTGCCAGCAGCTTTTCAGAACGCACAGATACGCAGTATTTT
clone_size: -; j_call: TRBJ2-5; v_call: TRBV24-1; d_call: TRBD1; cdr3_aa: CATSDNTGTGGKETQYF; cdr3_nt: TGTGCCACCAGTGACAACACCGGGACAGGGGGAAAAGAGACCCAGTACTTC
clone_size: -; j_call: TRBJ2-7; v_call: TRBV3-1/TRBV3-2; d_call: -; cdr3_aa: CASSHDSGNEQYF; cdr3_nt: TGTGCCAGCAGCCACGACAGTGGTAACGAGCAGTACTTC
clone_size: -; j_call: TRBJ1-6; v_call: TRBV19; d_call: TRBD1; cdr3_aa: CASSRQGSNSPLHF; cdr3_nt: TGTGCCAGTAGCAGACAGGGGAGTAATTCACCCCTCCACTTT
clone_size: -; j_call: TRBJ2-7; v_call: TRBV18; d_call: TRBD1; cdr3_aa: CASSPVEGAYEQYF; cdr3_nt: TGTGCCAGCTCACCAGTTGAGGGGGCGTACGAGCAGTACTTC
clone_size: -; j_call: TRBJ1-1; v_call: TRBV23-1; d_call: -; cdr3_aa: CASSQQLTGFGGSCTEAFF; cdr3_nt: TGCGCCAGCAGTCAGCAACTTACAGGGTTTGGAGGCTCCTGCACTGAAGCTTTCTTT
clone_size: -; j_call: TRBJ2-7; v_call: TRBV5-4; d_call: -; cdr3_aa: CASSFGSGSSYEQYF; cdr3_nt: TGTGCCAGCAGCTTCGGTAGCGGCAGCTCCTACGAGCAGTACTTC
clone_size: -; j_call: TRBJ1-5; v_call: TRBV2; d_call: -; cdr3_aa: CASRLEMSNQPQHF; cdr3_nt: TGTGCCAGCCGGCTGGAGATGAGCAATCAGCCCCAGCATTTT
clone_size: -; j_call: TRBJ2-7; v_call: TRBV11-2; d_call: -; cdr3_aa: CASSLVGAGAFPYEQYF; cdr3_nt: TGTGCCAGCAGCTTAGTGGGCGCGGGGGCCTTTCCCTACGAGCAGTACTTC
clone_size: once; j_call: TRBJ2-5; v_call: TRBV2; d_call: TRBD2; cdr3_aa: CASRAGGRETQYF; cdr3_nt: TGTGCCAGCAGGGCGGGAGGCCGGGAGACCCAGTACTTC
clone_size: -; j_call: TRBJ1-6; v_call: TRBV28; d_call: -; cdr3_aa: CASSLEQGYNSPLHF; cdr3_nt: TGTGCCAGCAGTTTAGAACAGGGATACAATTCACCCCTCCACTTT
clone_size: few; j_call: TRBJ1-3; v_call: TRBV4-3; d_call: -; cdr3_aa: CASSRDWGGSGNTIYF; cdr3_nt: TGCGCCAGCAGCCGTGATTGGGGGGGGAGCGGAAACACCATATATTTT
clone_size: -; j_call: TRBJ1-2; v_call: TRBV29-1; d_call: -; cdr3_aa: CSVEGLPEGLSNYGYTF; cdr3_nt: TGCAGCGTTGAAGGTCTCCCCGAGGGCCTAAGTAACTATGGCTACACCTTC
clone_size: -; j_call: TRBJ2-7; v_call: TRBV5-6; d_call: TRBD2; cdr3_aa: CASSPLGDYPRWEQYF; cdr3_nt: TGTGCCAGCAGCCCACTAGGGGACTACCCCCGGTGGGAGCAGTACTTC
clone_size: -; j_call: TRBJ2-1; v_call: TRBV21-1; d_call: -; cdr3_aa: CASSRSIRGSYNEQFF; cdr3_nt: TGTGCCAGCAGCAGAAGCATCAGGGGGTCCTACAATGAGCAGTTCTTC